This T cell receptor beta chain was sequenced for a study of post-analysis software for immune sequencing data. In regard to this clonotype: Antigen: not known.

V lost 1 base and J 8 bases, leaving 14 bases between the germline ends. Germline lookup yields CDR1 DFQATT and CDR2 SNEGSKA (reference sequence). CDR3 length: 13 amino acids. Findings of the study overall: F measure clustering grouped samples strongly by preparation batch. The study found significantly lower normalized Chao1 diversity in multiple sclerosis patients than in controls. Roughly 5 TRBV segments occurring more often in patients than controls included TRBV5-6, TRBV5-1 and TRBV20-1.

cDNA libraries of TCR beta carried unique molecular identifiers. TCRdb reanalysed the PCR reads using MiXCR and keeps one entry per CDR3 protein. Of approximately 730,000 distinct CDR3 sequences listed, 46% are singletons. The sequencing input was blood. The rearrangement links TRBV20-1 to TRBJ1-2; unclear D gene. This receptor was identified in a girl aged 10 to 17 with multiple sclerosis. In nucleotides, the CDR3 is TGCAGTGCTAGAGCCCGGGTGGATCCAGGCTACACCTTC. It yields the protein CSARARVDPGYTF.